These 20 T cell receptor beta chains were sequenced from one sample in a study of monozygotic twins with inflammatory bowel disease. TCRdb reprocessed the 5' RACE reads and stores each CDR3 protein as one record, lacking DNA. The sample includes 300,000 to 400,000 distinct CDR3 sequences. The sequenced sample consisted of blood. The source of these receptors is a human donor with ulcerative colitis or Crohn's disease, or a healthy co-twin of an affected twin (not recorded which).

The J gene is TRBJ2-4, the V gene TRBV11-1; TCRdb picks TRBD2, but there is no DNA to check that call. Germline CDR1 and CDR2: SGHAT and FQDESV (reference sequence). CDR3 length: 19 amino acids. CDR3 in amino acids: CASSPHTLASQLAKNIQYF. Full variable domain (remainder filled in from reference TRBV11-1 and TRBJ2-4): EAEVAQSPRYKITEKSQAVAFWCDPISGHATLYWYRQILGQGPELLVQFQDESVVDDSQLPKDRFSAERLKGVDSTLKIQPAELGDSAMYLCASSPHTLASQLAKNIQYFGAGTRLSVL.

The CDR3: CASSFWDSVSSYEQYF. The V gene is TRBV27, the J gene TRBJ2-7; TCRdb calls TRBD2, which cannot be checked without DNA. The V gene's germline CDR1 is MNHEY and CDR2 SMNVEV (reference sequence). This CDR3 region has 16 residues.

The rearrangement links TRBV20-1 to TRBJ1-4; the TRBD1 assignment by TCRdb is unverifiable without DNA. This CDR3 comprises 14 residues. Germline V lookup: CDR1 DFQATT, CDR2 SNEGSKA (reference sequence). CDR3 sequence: CSARRQGDSEKLFF.

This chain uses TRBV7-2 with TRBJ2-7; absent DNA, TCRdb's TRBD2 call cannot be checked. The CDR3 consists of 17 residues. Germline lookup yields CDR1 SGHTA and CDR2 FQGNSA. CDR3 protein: CASSLEGTSAFSYEQYF.

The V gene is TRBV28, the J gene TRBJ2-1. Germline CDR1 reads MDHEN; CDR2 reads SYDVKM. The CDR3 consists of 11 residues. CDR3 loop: CASSLDGSSFF.

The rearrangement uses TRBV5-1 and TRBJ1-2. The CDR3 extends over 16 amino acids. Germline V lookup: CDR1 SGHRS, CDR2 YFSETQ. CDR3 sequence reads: CASSLDSAGNDYGYTF. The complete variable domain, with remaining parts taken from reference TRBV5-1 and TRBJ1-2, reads KAGVTQTPRYLIKTRGQQVTLSCSPISGHRSVSWYQQTPGQGLQFLFEYFSETQRNKGNFPGRFSGRQFSNSRSEMNVSTLELGDSALYLCASSLDSAGNDYGYTFGSGTRLTVV.

CDR3 amino acids: CASSPGLAGDYRELFF. This chain links TRBV14 with TRBJ2-2; TCRdb picks TRBD2, but there is no DNA to check that call. Germline V gene lookup returns CDR1 SGHDN and CDR2 FVKESK. CDR3 size: 16 residues.

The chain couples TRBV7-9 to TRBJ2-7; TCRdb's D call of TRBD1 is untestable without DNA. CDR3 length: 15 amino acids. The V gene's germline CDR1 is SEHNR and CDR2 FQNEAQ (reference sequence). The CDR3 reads CASSSRGDPYYEQYF.

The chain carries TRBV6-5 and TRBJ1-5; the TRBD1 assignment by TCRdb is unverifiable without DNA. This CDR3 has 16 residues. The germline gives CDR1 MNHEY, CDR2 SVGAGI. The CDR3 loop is CASSYSSGVLNQPQHF.

CDR3 sequence reads: CASSSFLGPNTGELFF. The chain links TRBV7-9 to TRBJ2-2. The CDR3 runs 16 residues. From germline, CDR1 is SEHNR and CDR2 FQNEAQ (reference sequence).

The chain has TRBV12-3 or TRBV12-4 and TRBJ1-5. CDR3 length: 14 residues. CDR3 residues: CASSHQGEAQPQHF.

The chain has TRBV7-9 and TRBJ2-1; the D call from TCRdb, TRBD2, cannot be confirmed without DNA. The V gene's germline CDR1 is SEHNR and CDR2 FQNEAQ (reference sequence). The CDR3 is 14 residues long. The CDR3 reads CASSSLRAGREQFF.

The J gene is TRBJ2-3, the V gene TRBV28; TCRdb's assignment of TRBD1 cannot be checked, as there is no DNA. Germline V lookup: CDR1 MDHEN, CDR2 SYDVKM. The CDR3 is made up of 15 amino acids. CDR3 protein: CASSTDRASTDTQYF.

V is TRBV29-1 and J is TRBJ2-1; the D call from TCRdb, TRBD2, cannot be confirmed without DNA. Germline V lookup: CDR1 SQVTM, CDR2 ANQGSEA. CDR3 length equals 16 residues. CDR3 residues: CSVAGLAGSSYNEQFF.

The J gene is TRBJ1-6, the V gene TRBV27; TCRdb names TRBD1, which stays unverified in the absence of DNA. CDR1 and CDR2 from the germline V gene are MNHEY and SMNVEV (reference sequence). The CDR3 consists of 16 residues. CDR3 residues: CASSQTGTSRNSPLHF.

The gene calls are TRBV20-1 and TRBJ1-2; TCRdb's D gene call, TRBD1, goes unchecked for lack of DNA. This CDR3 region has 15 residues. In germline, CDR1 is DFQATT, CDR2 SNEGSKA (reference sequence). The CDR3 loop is CSARDLLGEQDGYTF.

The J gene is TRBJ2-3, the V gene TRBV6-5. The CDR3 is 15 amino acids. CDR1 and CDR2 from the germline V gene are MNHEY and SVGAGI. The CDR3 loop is CASSYSWARTDTQYF.

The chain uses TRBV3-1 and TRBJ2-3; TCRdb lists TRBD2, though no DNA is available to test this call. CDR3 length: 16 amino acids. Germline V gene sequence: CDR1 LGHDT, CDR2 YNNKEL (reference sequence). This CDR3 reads CASSQFSTSRSDTQYF.

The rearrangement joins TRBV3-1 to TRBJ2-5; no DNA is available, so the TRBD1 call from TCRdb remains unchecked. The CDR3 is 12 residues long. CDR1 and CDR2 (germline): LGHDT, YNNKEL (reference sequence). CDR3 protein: CASSLTGQFQYF.

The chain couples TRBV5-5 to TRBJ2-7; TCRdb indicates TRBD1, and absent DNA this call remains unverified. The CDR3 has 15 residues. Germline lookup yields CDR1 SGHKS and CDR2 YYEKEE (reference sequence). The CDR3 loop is CASSLVGVRGGEQYF. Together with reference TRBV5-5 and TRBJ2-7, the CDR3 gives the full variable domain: DAGVTQSPTHLIKTRGQQVTLRCSPISGHKSVSWYQQVLGQGPQFIFQYYEKEERGRGNFPDRFSARQFPNYSSELNVNALLLGDSALYLCASSLVGVRGGEQYFGPGTRLTVT.